In its sample, the clone carrying this T cell receptor (beta chain) was seen a few times. These data originate in a study of human T cells and chemical hapten exposure. The CDR3 extends over 16 amino acids. Germline CDR1 MDHEN, CDR2 SYDVKM. Trimming took off 7 bases at V and 0 bases at J, with 16 bases between the two ends. Regarding time point: patch test 1, 2 weeks after DPC sensitization. The sample's treatment: therapeutic diphenylcyclopropenone sensitization with weekly scalp DPC. Total RNA extraction was carried out from unfractionated whole blood. MiXCR, applied by TCRdb to the RACE reads, yields one record per CDR3 protein. Of roughly 120,000 distinct CDR3 sequences listed, 9.5% to 13% are singletons.

Sequencing was performed on whole blood, taken in connection with sensitization to the hapten diphenylcyclopropenone (DPC). The source of this sequence is a woman between 45 and 60 years old with alopecia areata. Some clones in this sample may be carry-over from other donors' samples. The rearrangement joins TRBV28 to TRBJ2-1, with D perhaps TRBD2 (5 bases). The CDR3, as DNA: TGTGCCAGCACCGGCGGGCACTGGCTCTCCTACAATGAGCAGTTCTTC. Amino acids: CASTGGHWLSYNEQFF.